This T cell receptor (beta chain) was obtained from a study of blood T cells in healthy people across ages. This clonotype was recorded a few times. Next came a second PCR, run for about 7 to 11 cycles, which used a sample-barcoded 5' primer along with a J-beta primer mix. TCRdb reprocessed the 5' RACE reads via MiXCR and lists one record per CDR3 protein. Among 600,000 or so distinct CDR3 sequences listed, approximately 21% were seen once. CDR3 length: 16 residues. Looked up from germline, CDR1 is SGHVS and CDR2 is FQNEAQ. The V segment lost 2 bases and the J segment 5 bases; nucleotides outside the gene matches: 7.

Source material: blood. The source is a man between 65 and 85 years old in good health. The chain couples TRBV7-8 to TRBJ1-4, with TRBD1 matching over 8 bases. CDR3 sequence (DNA): TGTGCCAGCAGCTTATCAGGGGGACAGGCCAATGAAAAACTGTTTTTT. Its translation is CASSLSGGQANEKLFF.